Listed here are 22 T cell receptor beta chains from one sample, sequenced in a study of technical replicates of blood from a few donors. Generated by immunoSEQ multiplex PCR, the TCRdb table keeps only in-frame clones and is missing some. The sample comprises 55,000 to 75,000 clones, approximately 95% of which are singletons, and about 3% rests with the top ten. Sequencing was performed on PBMCs. These receptors were obtained from a human donor in good health. Some clones in this sample may be carry-over from other donors' samples.

The chain recombines TRBV7-2 with TRBJ1-2, with 7 bases matching TRBD1. The CDR3 spans 15 residues. V was clipped by 4 bases and J by 3 bases; unmatched bases: 8. CDR1 is SGHTA and CDR2 is FQGNSA in the germline V gene. CDR3 region: CASSSRKGQYYGYTF. The CDR3 nucleotides read TGTGCCAGCAGCTCCCGAAAGGGACAGTACTATGGCTACACCTTC.

J is TRBJ2-5 and V is TRBV6-4, with 13 bases matching TRBD2. This CDR3 has 15 residues. Trimming at V came to 5 bases and at J to 4 bases, leaving 4 bases not matched to a gene. Germline values: CDR1 MRHNA, CDR2 SNTAGT. CDR3 sequence reads: CASSPTSGRGETQYF. As DNA, the CDR3 is TGTGCCAGCAGTCCAACTAGCGGGAGGGGAGAGACCCAGTACTTC.

This rearrangement joins TRBV7-3 to TRBJ2-5; 10 bases agree with TRBD2. The CDR3 is 17 residues long. Germline trimming cut 5 bases from V and 2 bases from J; bases unmatched to any gene: 11. Germline assignment: CDR1 SGHTA and CDR2 FQGTGA. The CDR3 region has the DNA TGTGCCAGCAGCGCAGATCCTAGCGGGGGAGTTCAAGAGACCCAGTACTTC. This gives the protein CASSADPSGGVQETQYF.

V and J are TRBV18 and TRBJ2-3; D is perhaps TRBD2 (5 bases). Trimming cost V 0 bases and J 3 bases, with 7 bases left between them. Germline assignment: CDR1 KGHSH and CDR2 LQKENI. CDR3 size: 14 residues. This chain's CDR3 is CASSPPRGTDTQYF. CDR3 DNA sequence: TGTGCCAGCTCACCACCTCGCGGGACAGATACGCAGTATTTT.

This chain links TRBV4-1 with TRBJ2-3; TRBD2 agrees at 10 bases. Germline V gene sequence: CDR1 MGHRA, CDR2 YSYEKL. J lost 4 bases, V lost 2 bases, and 12 bases had no gene match. The CDR3 covers 18 residues. The CDR3 region is CASSQNRLASGSSDTQYF. The DNA for the CDR3 is TGCGCCAGCAGCCAAAATAGGCTCGCTAGCGGGAGTTCAGATACGCAGTATTTT.

The chain is built from TRBV5-4 and TRBJ1-4; 10 nucleotides agree with TRBD1. Germline V gene sequence: CDR1 SGHNT, CDR2 YYREEE (reference sequence). V trimming: 1 base; J trimming: 8 bases; junction bases outside the gene matches: 5. This CDR3 spans 15 amino acids. In DNA, the CDR3 is TGTGCCAGCAGCTTGAAGGGACAGGGGATGGAAAAACTGTTTTTT. Protein: CASSLKGQGMEKLFF.

The rearrangement joins TRBV7-2 to TRBJ2-6, with 8 positions matching TRBD1. The CDR3 is 15 amino acids. V was clipped by 5 bases and J by 4 bases; unmatched bases: 4. The germline V gene has CDR1 SGHTA and CDR2 FQGNSA. The CDR3 loop reads CASSHRGRGANVLTF. For the CDR3, the DNA is TGTGCCAGCAGCCACAGGGGGAGGGGGGCCAACGTCCTGACTTTC.

The chain links TRBV2 to TRBJ1-1; D gene unclear. V gave up 8 bases and J gave up 6 bases, with 19 bases separating them. The CDR3 sequence is 14 residues long. Germline V gene sequence: CDR1 SNHLY, CDR2 FYNNEI. This chain's CDR3 is CASLRSAPPSEAFF. As DNA, the CDR3 is TGTGCCAGCCTTCGTAGTGCGCCTCCTTCTGAAGCTTTCTTT.

This clone was seen at least ten times. The chain carries TRBV5-1 and TRBJ1-6; the D is unclear. Germline-derived CDR1 and CDR2 are SGHRS and YFSETQ. The CDR3 is made up of 14 amino acids. The germline V and J ends were trimmed by 2 bases and 10 bases, with 13 bases remaining between them. The CDR3 bases are TGCGCCAGCAGCTTTTCGGGTGGGTACTCACCCCTCCACTTT. The encoded protein is CASSFSGGYSPLHF. Full variable domain (outside the CDR3, taken from reference TRBV5-1 and TRBJ1-6): KAGVTQTPRYLIKTRGQQVTLSCSPISGHRSVSWYQQTPGQGLQFLFEYFSETQRNKGNFPGRFSGRQFSNSRSEMNVSTLELGDSALYLCASSFSGGYSPLHFGNGTRLTVT.

In its sample, this clone was seen once. The chain combines TRBV4-3 with TRBJ1-2; the D gene is possibly TRBD1 (5 bases). V lost 1 base to trimming and J lost 2 bases, with 11 bases between them. From germline, CDR1 is LGHNA and CDR2 YSLEER. The CDR3 has 15 amino acids. The CDR3 sequence is CASSQGGARNYGYTF. CDR3 bases: TGCGCCAGCAGCCAAGGCGGGGCGAGGAACTATGGCTACACCTTC.

This chain links TRBV6-1 with TRBJ1-2, with 7 bases fitting TRBD1. The CDR3 extends over 12 amino acids. The V gene's germline CDR1 is MNHNS and CDR2 SASEGT. V shed 7 bases, J shed 7 bases, and the junction held 6 bases outside the gene matches. Here the CDR3 reads CASKDRVTGYTF. Written as DNA, the CDR3 is TGTGCCAGCAAAGACAGGGTTACTGGCTACACCTTC.

This sequence joins TRBV27 and TRBJ2-2; 8 bases agree with TRBD1. CDR3 length: 16 amino acids. Germline V CDR1 and CDR2: MNHEY, SMNVEV (reference sequence). Trimming took 4 bases from V and 3 from J; bases not matched to a gene: 7. The CDR3 bases are TGTGCCAGCAGTTCAAACAGGGGGAGAGACACCGGGGAGCTGTTTTTT. It codes for CASSSNRGRDTGELFF.

The chain combines TRBV7-6 with TRBJ2-5; TRBD1 matches 8 bases. This CDR3 has 16 amino acids. Germline V gene lookup returns CDR1 SGHVS and CDR2 FNYEAQ. With 4 bases clipped from V and 5 bases from J, the junction kept 12 bases outside the gene matches. In nucleotides, the CDR3 is TGTGCCAGCAGCTCCAGACCCTCAGGGGGCCGGGAGACCCAGTACTTC. It codes for CASSSRPSGGRETQYF.

This rearrangement joins TRBV7-9 to TRBJ2-7; D perhaps matches TRBD1 (6 bases). Germline V lookup: CDR1 SEHNR, CDR2 FQNEAQ (reference sequence). Trimming cost V 5 bases and J 0 bases, with 20 bases left between them. This CDR3 is 17 amino acids long. CDR3 residues: CASSAQGRGIISYEQYF. CDR3 in DNA: TGTGCCAGCAGCGCCCAGGGCAGGGGTATTATCTCCTACGAGCAGTACTTC.

The chain has TRBV4-2 and TRBJ2-2; D is perhaps TRBD1 (6 bases). Germline assignment: CDR1 LGHNA and CDR2 YNFKEQ. V lost 2 bases and J 3 bases, leaving 13 bases between the germline ends. This CDR3 is 16 amino acids long. DNA of the CDR3: TGTGCCAGCAGCCAATCACAGGGACGGGACACCGGGGAGCTGTTTTTT. Amino acid sequence: CASSQSQGRDTGELFF.

The chain recombines TRBV7-3 with TRBJ2-1, with D possibly being TRBD2 (6 bases). Germline CDR1 reads SGHTA; CDR2 reads FQGTGA. Deletions cut 5 bases from V and 0 bases from J, with 11 bases between. CDR3 length: 15 amino acids. The CDR3, as DNA: TGTGCCAGCAGCCGTGGGGGAGGCTCCTACAATGAGCAGTTCTTC. Its translation is CASSRGGGSYNEQFF.

The rearrangement links TRBV5-1 to TRBJ2-1; 7 bases fit TRBD2. Trimming at V came to 1 base and at J to 3 bases, leaving 4 bases not matched to a gene. Germline V gene sequence: CDR1 SGHRS, CDR2 YFSETQ. The CDR3 runs to 15 residues. CDR3 residues: CASSLPGTNYNEQFF. DNA of the CDR3: TGCGCCAGCAGCTTGCCCGGGACTAACTACAATGAGCAGTTCTTC. Looking up the rest from reference TRBV5-1 and TRBJ2-1 gives the full variable domain: KAGVTQTPRYLIKTRGQQVTLSCSPISGHRSVSWYQQTPGQGLQFLFEYFSETQRNKGNFPGRFSGRQFSNSRSEMNVSTLELGDSALYLCASSLPGTNYNEQFFGPGTRLTVL.

The chain couples TRBV11-3 to TRBJ2-1; TRBD2 aligns across 14 bases. CDR1 is SGHNT and CDR2 is YENEEA in the germline V gene. This CDR3 contains 15 residues. J lost 6 bases, V lost 3 bases, and 1 base had no gene match. CDR3 DNA: TGTGCCAGCAGCTTGACTAGCGGGAGGGCCAATGAGCAGTTCTTC. It translates to CASSLTSGRANEQFF.

The chain links TRBV18 to TRBJ1-2; D perhaps matches TRBD1 (5 bases). The CDR3 has 14 residues. The V and J ends lost 0 bases and 4 bases respectively, with 9 bases between them. Germline CDR1 reads KGHSH; CDR2 reads LQKENI. CDR3 DNA sequence: TGTGCCAGCTCACCACCTGGGGGGAGCTATGGCTACACCTTC. Translating it yields CASSPPGGSYGYTF.

In regard to this clone: Other DNA sequences in this sample translate to the same CDR3. V gene TRBV7-2 combines with J gene TRBJ2-2; tentative D call: TRBD2 (5 bases). CDR3 length: 15 residues. Germline CDR1 and CDR2: SGHTA and FQGNSA. Trimming removed 3 bases from V and 4 bases from J, with 12 bases in between. CDR3 nucleotide sequence: TGTGCCAGCAGCTTGGGGAGCGGACTCACCGGGGAGCTGTTTTTT. Its protein product is CASSLGSGLTGELFF.

The chain joins TRBV6-1 to TRBJ1-5, with a weak D call TRBD1 (5 bases). Per the germline V gene, CDR1 is MNHNS and CDR2 is SASEGT. The ends were cut back, 1 base at V and 3 bases at J, with 13 bases in the middle. The CDR3 covers 16 residues. CDR3 coding DNA: TGTGCCAGCAGTGAAGGACAGAGGATCCACAATCAGCCCCAGCATTTT. This translates into CASSEGQRIHNQPQHF.

The chain has TRBV6-5 and TRBJ1-2; D not certain. With 5 bases removed from V and 7 bases from J, the gap between germline ends came to 11 bases. CDR1 is MNHEY, CDR2 SVGAGI, per germline. The CDR3 totals 12 residues. CDR3: CASSTTGRGYTF. CDR3 nucleotides: TGTGCCAGCAGTACCACGGGTCGTGGCTACACCTTC.